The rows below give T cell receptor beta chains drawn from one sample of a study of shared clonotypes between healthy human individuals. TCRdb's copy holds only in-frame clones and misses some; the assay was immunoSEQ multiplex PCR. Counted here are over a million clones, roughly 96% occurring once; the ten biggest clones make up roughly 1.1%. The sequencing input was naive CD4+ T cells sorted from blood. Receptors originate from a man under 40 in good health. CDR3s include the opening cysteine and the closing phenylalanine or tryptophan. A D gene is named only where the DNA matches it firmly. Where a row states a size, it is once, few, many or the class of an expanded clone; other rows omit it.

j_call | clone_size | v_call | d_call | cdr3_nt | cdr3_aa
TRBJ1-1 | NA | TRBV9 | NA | TGTGCCAGCAGCGTAGTGGTACACATGAACACTGAAGCTTTCTTT | CASSVVVHMNTEAFF
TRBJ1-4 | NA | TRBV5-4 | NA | TGTGCCAGCAGCGGTAGTCGTGGATTTGAAAAACTGTTTTTT | CASSGSRGFEKLFF
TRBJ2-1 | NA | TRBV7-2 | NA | TGTGCCAGCAGTTTGACTAGCAATGAGCAGTTCTTC | CASSLTSNEQFF
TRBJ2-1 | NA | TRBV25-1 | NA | TGTGCCAGCAGTGCTCACAATGAGCAGTTCTTC | CASSAHNEQFF
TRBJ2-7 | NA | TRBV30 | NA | TGTGCCTGGAGTGTTATCTACGAGCAGTACTTC | CAWSVIYEQYF
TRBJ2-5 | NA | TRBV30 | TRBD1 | TGTGCCTGGATCATAGGGGGCTCCCCGTACTTC | CAWIIGGSPYF
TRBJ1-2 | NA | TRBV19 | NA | TGTGCCAGTAGTGCCTCGGGTTGGGAGGGCTACACCTTC | CASSASGWEGYTF
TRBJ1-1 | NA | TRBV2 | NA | TGTGCCAGCAGTGATCCAAAGATGAACACTGAAGCTTTCTTT | CASSDPKMNTEAFF
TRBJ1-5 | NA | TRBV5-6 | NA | TGTGCCAGCAGCATTGGGACCCTGGGGAGCAATCAGCCCCAGCATTTT | CASSIGTLGSNQPQHF
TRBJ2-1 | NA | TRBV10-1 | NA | TGCGCCAGCAGTGCTAAGTGGACCTGGGATGAGCAGTTCTTC | CASSAKWTWDEQFF
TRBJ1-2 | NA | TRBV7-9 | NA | TGTGCCAGCAGCTGGGACGTACTCACTCAGGGCTACACCTTC | CASSWDVLTQGYTF
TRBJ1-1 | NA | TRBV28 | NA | TGTGCCAGCAGTTTAACAGGGCTGAACACTGAAGCTTTCTTT | CASSLTGLNTEAFF
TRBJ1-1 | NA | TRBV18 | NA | TGTGCCAGCTCACCTTTAAATCAATTCCCTCTAGAAGCTTTCTTT | CASSPLNQFPLEAFF
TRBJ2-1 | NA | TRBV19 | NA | TGTGCCAGTAGTATACGCCTGGGCAGGGAGAGGGTTGAGCAGTTCTTC | CASSIRLGRERVEQFF
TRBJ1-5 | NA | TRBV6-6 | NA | TGTGCCAGCAGTGATCGCGGGCAGCCCCAGCATTTT | CASSDRGQPQHF
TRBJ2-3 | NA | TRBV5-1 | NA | TGCGCCAGCAGCTTCCGACCGGGAAATCGACTTAAAACGCAGTATTTT | CASSFRPGNRLKTQYF
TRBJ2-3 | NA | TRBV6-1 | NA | TGTGCCAGCAGAGACAGGTGGAGCACAGATACGCAGTATTTT | CASRDRWSTDTQYF
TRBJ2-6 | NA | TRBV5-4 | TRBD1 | TGTGCCAGCAGCACGGACAGGGTCTCTGGGGCCAACGTCCTGACTTTC | CASSTDRVSGANVLTF
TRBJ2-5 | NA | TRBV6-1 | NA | TGTGCCATCTGGGATGGGGGGGCAGACGATGAGACCCAGTACTTC | CAIWDGGADDETQYF
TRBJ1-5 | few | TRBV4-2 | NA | TGTGCCAGCAGCCAGGACAGCAATCAGCCCCAGCATTTT | CASSQDSNQPQHF
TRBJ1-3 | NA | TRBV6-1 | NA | TGTGCCAGCAGTGAAGCTAGTAACTCTGGAAACACCATATATTTT | CASSEASNSGNTIYF
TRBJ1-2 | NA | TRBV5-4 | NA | TGTGCCAGCAGCTTCCCAGGGAACTATGGCTACACCTTC | CASSFPGNYGYTF
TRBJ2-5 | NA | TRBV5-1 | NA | TGCGCCAGCAGTCCGGGACATCCCGGTGAGACCCAGTACTTC | CASSPGHPGETQYF
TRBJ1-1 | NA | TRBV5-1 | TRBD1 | TGCGCCAGCAGCTTGGTGGGACAGGGGTATAGGATGAACACTGAAGCTTTCTTT | CASSLVGQGYRMNTEAFF
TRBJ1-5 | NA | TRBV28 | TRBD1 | TGTGCCAGCAGTACCTATCCGCCGGAACCAGGGGGGGGTCAGCCCCAGCATTTT | CASSTYPPEPGGGQPQHF
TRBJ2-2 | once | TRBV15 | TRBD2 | TGTGCCACCAGCAGAGATAATAAAGCGGGAGGATTCGTCGGGGAGCTGTTTTTT | CATSRDNKAGGFVGELFF
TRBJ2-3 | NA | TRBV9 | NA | TGTGCCAGCAGCGCCGGGGGCACAGATACGCAGTATTTT | CASSAGGTDTQYF
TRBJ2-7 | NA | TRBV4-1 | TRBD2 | TGCGCCAGCAGCCAAGTCGGCCTAGCGGGATTCTACGAGCAGTACTTC | CASSQVGLAGFYEQYF
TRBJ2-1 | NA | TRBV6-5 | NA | TGTGCCAGCAGTTTTAGGGCGGGATCCTACAATGAGCAGTTCTTC | CASSFRAGSYNEQFF
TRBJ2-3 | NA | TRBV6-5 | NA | TGTGCCAGCAAGTGGGGGACGGGCACAGATACGCAGTATTTT | CASKWGTGTDTQYF
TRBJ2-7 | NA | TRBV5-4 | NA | TGTGCCAGCAGCGAAAATACAGGGACCTACTACGAGCAGTACTTC | CASSENTGTYYEQYF
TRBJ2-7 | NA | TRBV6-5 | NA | TGTGCCAGCACCCCAACAGCGGGTTCATTCGAGCAGTACTTC | CASTPTAGSFEQYF
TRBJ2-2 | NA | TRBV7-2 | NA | TGTGCCAGCAGTTCAACTAGGACCGGGGAGCTGTTTTTT | CASSSTRTGELFF
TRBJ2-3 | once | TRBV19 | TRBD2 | TGTGCCAGTAGTATCTATCCTAGCGGGAGCACAGATACGCAGTATTTT | CASSIYPSGSTDTQYF
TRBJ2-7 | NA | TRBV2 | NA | TGTGCCAGCGGATCGAACGCCGCCTACGAGCAGTACTTC | CASGSNAAYEQYF
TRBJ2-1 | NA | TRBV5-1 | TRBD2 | TGCGCCAGCAGCCTGTTAGGACTAGCGGGGATGAATGAGCAGTTCTTC | CASSLLGLAGMNEQFF
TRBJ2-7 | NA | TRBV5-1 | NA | TGCGCCAGCAGCTGGGGGACTCCCTCCTACGAGCAGTACTTC | CASSWGTPSYEQYF
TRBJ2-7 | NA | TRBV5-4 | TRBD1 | TGTGCCAGCAGCGCTAACCGAGAGGGGGCCCGGTCAGTCTTC | CASSANREGARSVF